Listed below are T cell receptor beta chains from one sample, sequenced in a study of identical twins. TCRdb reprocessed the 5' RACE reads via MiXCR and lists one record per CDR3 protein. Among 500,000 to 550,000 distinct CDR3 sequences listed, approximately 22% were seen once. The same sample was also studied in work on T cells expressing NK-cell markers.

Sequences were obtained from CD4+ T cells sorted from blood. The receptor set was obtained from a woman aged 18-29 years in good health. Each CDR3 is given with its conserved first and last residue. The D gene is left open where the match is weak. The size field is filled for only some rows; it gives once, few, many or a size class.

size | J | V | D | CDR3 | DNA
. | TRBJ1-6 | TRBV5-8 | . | CASSLVGDSSPLHF | TGTGCCAGCAGCTTGGTTGGGGATTCGTCACCCCTCCACTTT
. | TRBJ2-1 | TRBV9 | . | CASSVGGENNEQFF | TGTGCCAGCAGCGTAGGAGGAGAGAACAATGAGCAGTTCTTC
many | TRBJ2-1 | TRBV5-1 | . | CASSFKRMAVNEQFF | TGCGCCAGCAGTTTTAAGCGAATGGCTGTCAATGAGCAGTTCTTC
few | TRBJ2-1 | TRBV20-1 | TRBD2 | CSASKGGNEQFF | TGCAGTGCTAGTAAGGGAGGGAATGAGCAGTTCTTC
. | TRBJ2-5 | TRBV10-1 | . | CASSESTSQETQYF | TGCGCCAGCAGTGAGTCGACTAGTCAAGAGACCCAGTACTTC
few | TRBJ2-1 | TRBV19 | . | CASSIGGRPYNEQFF | TGTGCCAGTAGTATAGGGGGTAGACCCTACAATGAGCAGTTCTTC
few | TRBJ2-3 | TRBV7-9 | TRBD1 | CASSDGTGVADTQYF | TGTGCCAGCAGCGATGGGACAGGGGTAGCAGATACGCAGTATTTT
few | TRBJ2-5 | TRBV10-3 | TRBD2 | CAISDVTSGRSETQYF | TGTGCCATCAGTGACGTAACTAGCGGGAGGTCAGAGACCCAGTACTTC
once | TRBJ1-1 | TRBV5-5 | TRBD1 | CASTQQGALTEAFF | TGTGCCAGCACACAACAGGGGGCCCTCACTGAAGCTTTCTTT
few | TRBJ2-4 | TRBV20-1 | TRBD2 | CSALAGAGAKNIQYF | TGCAGTGCTCTAGCGGGAGCAGGTGCAAAAAACATTCAGTACTTC
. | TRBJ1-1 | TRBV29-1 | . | CSVEEVGGEAFF | TGCAGCGTTGAAGAGGTTGGGGGTGAAGCTTTCTTT
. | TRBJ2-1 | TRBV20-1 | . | CSAKHTPPYNEQFF | TGCAGTGCTAAACATACCCCACCTTACAATGAGCAGTTCTTC
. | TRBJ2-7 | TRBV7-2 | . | CASSLWESSYEQYF | TGTGCCAGCAGCTTATGGGAAAGCTCTTACGAGCAGTACTTC
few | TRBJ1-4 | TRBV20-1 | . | CSARLGGEKLFF | TGCAGTGCTAGGCTGGGGGGTGAAAAACTGTTTTTT
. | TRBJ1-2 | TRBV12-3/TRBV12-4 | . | CASSRDNTNYGYTF | TGTGCCAGCAGCAGGGACAACACGAACTATGGCTACACCTTC
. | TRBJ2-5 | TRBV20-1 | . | CSASRPGRSQETQYF | TGCAGTGCGTCTCGTCCGGGACGCTCACAAGAGACCCAGTACTTC
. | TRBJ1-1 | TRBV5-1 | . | CASSLRPRAMNTEAFF | TGCGCCAGCAGCTTAAGGCCCCGGGCGATGAACACTGAAGCTTTCTTT
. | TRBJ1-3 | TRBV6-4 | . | CASRRRNTIYF | TGTGCCTCGAGGCGAAGAAACACCATATATTTT
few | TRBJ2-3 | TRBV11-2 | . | CASSSGSPSTDTQYF | TGTGCCAGCAGCTCAGGGTCCCCTAGCACAGATACGCAGTATTTT
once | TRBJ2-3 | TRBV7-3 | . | CASSLGTPLNTQYF | TGTGCCAGCAGCTTAGGGACGCCGCTCAATACGCAGTATTTT
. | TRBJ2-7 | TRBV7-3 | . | CASSTTGTSPYEQYF | TGTGCCAGCAGCACTACCGGGACATCCCCCTACGAGCAGTACTTC
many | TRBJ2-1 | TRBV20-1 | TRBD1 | CSGTGQKGYNEQFF | TGCAGCGGGACAGGTCAAAAGGGTTACAATGAGCAGTTCTTC
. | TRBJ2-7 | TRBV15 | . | CATSRAAFGPDSPYEQYF | TGTGCCACCAGCAGAGCAGCGTTTGGTCCGGACAGCCCCTACGAGCAGTACTTC
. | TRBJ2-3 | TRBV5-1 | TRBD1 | CASSLAGTGEDTQYF | TGCGCCAGCAGCTTGGCTGGGACAGGGGAAGATACGCAGTATTTT
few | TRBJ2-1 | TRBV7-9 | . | CASSLAVMQFF | TGTGCCAGCAGCTTGGCAGTTATGCAGTTCTTC
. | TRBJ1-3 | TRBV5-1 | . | CASRTAGGNTIYF | TGCGCCAGCAGGACAGCTGGAGGAAACACCATATATTTT
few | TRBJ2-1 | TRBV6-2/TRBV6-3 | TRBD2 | CASSYSTGRYNEQFF | TGTGCCAGCAGTTACTCGACCGGGAGGTACAATGAGCAGTTCTTC
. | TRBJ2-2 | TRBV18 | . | CASSPQRNTGELFF | TGTGCCAGCTCACCACAAAGGAACACCGGGGAGCTGTTTTTT
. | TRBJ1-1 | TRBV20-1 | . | CSALNRGATEAFF | TGCAGTGCTCTAAATAGGGGCGCCACTGAAGCTTTCTTT
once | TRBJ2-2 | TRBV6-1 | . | CASSIRAPRGYSNTGELFF | TGTGCCAGCAGTATCCGGGCCCCGCGGGGCTACTCGAACACCGGGGAGCTGTTTTTT
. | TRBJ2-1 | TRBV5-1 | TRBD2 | CASSLGAGTYNNEQFF | TGCGCCAGCAGCTTGGGAGCGGGAACGTACAACAATGAGCAGTTCTTC
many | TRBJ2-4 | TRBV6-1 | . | CASKVSAVTGAKNIQYF | TGTGCCAGCAAGGTCTCGGCTGTCACGGGAGCCAAAAACATTCAGTACTTC
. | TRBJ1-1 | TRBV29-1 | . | CSVETTGGLGEAFF | TGCAGCGTTGAAACAACTGGGGGCTTGGGTGAAGCTTTCTTT
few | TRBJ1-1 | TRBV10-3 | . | CAISEQKLTEAFF | TGTGCCATCAGTGAGCAAAAACTCACTGAAGCTTTCTTT
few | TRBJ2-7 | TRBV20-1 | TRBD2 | CSASPTSGRWQYF | TGCAGTGCTAGTCCGACTAGCGGGAGATGGCAGTACTTC
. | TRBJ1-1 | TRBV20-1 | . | CSAGAYTEAFF | TGCAGTGCGGGGGCCTACACTGAAGCTTTCTTT
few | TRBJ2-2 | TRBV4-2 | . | CASSQDVGGGTGELFF | TGTGCCAGCAGCCAAGATGTAGGGGGGGGCACCGGGGAGCTGTTTTTT
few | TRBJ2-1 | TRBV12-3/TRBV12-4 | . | CASSDSRRISEFF | TGTGCCAGCAGTGATAGCCGGAGGATTTCGGAGTTCTTC
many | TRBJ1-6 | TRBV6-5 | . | CASSYKGRFDSPLHF | TGTGCCAGCAGTTACAAGGGGAGATTTGATTCACCCCTCCACTTT
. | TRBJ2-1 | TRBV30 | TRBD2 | CAWSRTSGTSGNRNNEQFF | TGTGCCTGGTCCCGAACCTCCGGGACTAGCGGGAATCGAAACAATGAGCAGTTCTTC
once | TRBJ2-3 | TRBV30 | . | CAWSFVATDTQYF | TGTGCCTGGAGTTTCGTGGCAACAGATACGCAGTATTTT
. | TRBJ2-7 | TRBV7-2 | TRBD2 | CASSLAPLAGGHEQYF | TGTGCCAGCAGCTTGGCCCCACTAGCGGGAGGGCACGAGCAGTACTTC
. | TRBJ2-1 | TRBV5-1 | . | CASSVDYYYNEQFF | TGCGCCAGCAGCGTCGACTACTACTACAATGAGCAGTTCTTC
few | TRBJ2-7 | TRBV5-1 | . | CASSLPSYEQYF | TGCGCCAGCAGCCTGCCTAGCTACGAGCAGTACTTC
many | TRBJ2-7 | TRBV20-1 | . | CSASPINEQYF | TGCAGTGCTAGCCCCATTAACGAGCAGTACTTC
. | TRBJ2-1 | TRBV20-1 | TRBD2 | CSARGILAGGGNEQFF | TGCAGTGCTAGAGGGATCCTAGCGGGGGGTGGGAATGAGCAGTTCTTC
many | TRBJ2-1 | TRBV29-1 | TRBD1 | CSSHLSWGLGTGNNEQFF | TGCAGCTCACACCTCTCCTGGGGTCTCGGGACAGGGAACAATGAGCAGTTCTTC
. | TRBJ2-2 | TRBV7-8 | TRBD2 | CASSLVGLADTGELFF | TGTGCCAGCAGCTTAGTGGGACTAGCGGACACCGGGGAGCTGTTTTTT
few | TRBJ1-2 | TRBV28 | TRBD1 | CASKARGRGYGYTF | TGTGCCAGCAAGGCCAGGGGGCGAGGTTATGGCTACACCTTC
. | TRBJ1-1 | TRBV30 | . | CAWTAQWNTEAFF | TGTGCCTGGACGGCCCAATGGAACACTGAAGCTTTCTTT
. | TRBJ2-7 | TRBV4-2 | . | CASGRGGTASLYEQYF | TGTGCCAGCGGAAGGGGCGGGACAGCAAGTCTGTACGAGCAGTACTTC
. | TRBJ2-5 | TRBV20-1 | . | CSARWGAAETQYF | TGCAGTGCTAGGTGGGGGGCCGCTGAGACCCAGTACTTC
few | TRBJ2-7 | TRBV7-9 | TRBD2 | CAILAGGSTYEQYF | TGTGCCATCTTAGCGGGAGGGTCGACCTACGAGCAGTACTTC
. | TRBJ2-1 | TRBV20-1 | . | CSASGPPEEQFF | TGCAGTGCTAGTGGTCCCCCCGAGGAGCAGTTCTTC
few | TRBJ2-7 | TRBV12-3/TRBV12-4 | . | CASSSRARGGEQYF | TGTGCCAGCAGCTCTCGGGCCAGGGGAGGCGAGCAGTACTTC
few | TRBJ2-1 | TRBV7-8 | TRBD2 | CASSLVGRASYNEQFF | TGTGCCAGCAGCTTAGTCGGGAGGGCCTCCTACAATGAGCAGTTCTTC
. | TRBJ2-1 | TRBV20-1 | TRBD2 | CSARGLAGRNNEQFF | TGCAGTGCTAGAGGATTAGCGGGACGTAACAATGAGCAGTTCTTC
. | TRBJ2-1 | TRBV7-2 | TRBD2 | CASSQPPGLPYNEQFF | TGTGCCAGCAGCCAACCCCCGGGACTACCCTACAATGAGCAGTTCTTC
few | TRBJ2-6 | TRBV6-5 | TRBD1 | CASSYSYRGLGANVLTF | TGTGCCAGCAGTTATTCATACAGGGGCTTGGGGGCCAACGTCCTGACTTTC